The 5 T cell receptor beta chains listed next were all sequenced from one sample in a study of T cell responses to AZD1222 COVID-19 vaccine. The method was immunoSEQ multiplex PCR; TCRdb's version includes in-frame clones alone and lacks a portion of them. The table includes roughly 120,000 clones, 88% detected once. This sample comprised peripheral blood, obtained on day 0 of AZD1222 vaccination. These receptors came from an adult in good health.

The rearrangement links TRBV2 to TRBJ2-7, with D maybe TRBD2 (6 bases). Germline CDR1 SNHLY, CDR2 FYNNEI. The CDR3 loop spans 15 amino acids. Trimming shortened V by 0 bases and J by 2 bases, and 11 bases separated the two germline ends. The CDR3 nucleotides are TGTGCCAGCAGTGAAGCTGGGGGGTTAGCCTACGAGCAGTACTTC. Translation: CASSEAGGLAYEQYF. Complete variable domain (other parts from reference TRBV2 and TRBJ2-7): EPEVTQTPSHQVTQMGQEVILRCVPISNHLYFYWYRQILGQKVEFLVSFYNNEISEKSEIFDDQFSVERPDGSNFTLKIRSTKLEDSAMYFCASSEAGGLAYEQYFGPGTRLTVT.

The rearrangement joins TRBV5-1 to TRBJ2-7; 7 bases agree with TRBD1. Trimming cost V 3 bases and J 5 bases; bases outside gene matches: 5. In germline, CDR1 is SGHRS, CDR2 YFSETQ. This CDR3 has 13 amino acids. The CDR3 DNA follows: TGCGCCAGCAGCTCGACAGGGCGGCACGAGCAGTACTTC. This translates into CASSSTGRHEQYF.

The gene calls are TRBV18 and TRBJ2-3, with D perhaps being TRBD1 or TRBD2 (5 bases each). CDR1 and CDR2 (germline): KGHSH, LQKENI. The CDR3 has 15 amino acids. V was shortened by 5 bases and J by 1 base, with 13 bases between the two germline ends. The CDR3 is CASSFNVGGTDTQYF. The CDR3 DNA reads TGTGCCAGCTCATTTAACGTGGGGGGCACAGATACGCAGTATTTT.

This rearrangement joins TRBV7-2 to TRBJ2-7; 10 bases agree with TRBD2. J was trimmed by 2 bases and V by 4 bases; bases with no gene match: 8. The germline V gene encodes CDR1 SGHTA and CDR2 FQGNSA. The CDR3 consists of 16 residues. The CDR3 DNA sequence: TGTGCCAGCAGCTCCGCCCCACTAGCGGGACCCTACGAGCAGTACTTC. Its protein product is CASSSAPLAGPYEQYF. The complete variable domain, with remaining parts taken from reference TRBV7-2 and TRBJ2-7, reads GAGVSQSPSNKVTEKGKDVELRCDPISGHTALYWYRQSLGQGLEFLIYFQGNSAPDKSGLPSDRFSAERTGGSVSTLTIQRTQQEDSAVYLCASSSAPLAGPYEQYFGPGTRLTVT.

V gene TRBV9 combines with J gene TRBJ2-7, with 14 bases fitting TRBD2. Germline values: CDR1 SGDLS, CDR2 YYNGEE. The V and J ends lost 0 bases and 0 bases, in that order; junction bases with no gene match: 5. There are 18 residues in the CDR3. In nucleotides, the CDR3 is TGTGCCAGCAGCGTAGGGACTAGCGGGAGGAGTAGCTCCTACGAGCAGTACTTC. Its protein product is CASSVGTSGRSSSYEQYF.